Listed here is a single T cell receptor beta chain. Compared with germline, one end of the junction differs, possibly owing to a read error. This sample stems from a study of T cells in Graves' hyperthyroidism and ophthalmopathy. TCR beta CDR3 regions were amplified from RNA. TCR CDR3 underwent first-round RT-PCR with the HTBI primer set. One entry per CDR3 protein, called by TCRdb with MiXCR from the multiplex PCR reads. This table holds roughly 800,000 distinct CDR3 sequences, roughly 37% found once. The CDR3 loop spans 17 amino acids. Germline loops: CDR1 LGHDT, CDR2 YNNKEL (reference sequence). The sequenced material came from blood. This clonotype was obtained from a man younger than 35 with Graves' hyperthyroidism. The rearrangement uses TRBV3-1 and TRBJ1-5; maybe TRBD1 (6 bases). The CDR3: CASGQDPDSNSNQPQHF. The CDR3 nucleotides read TGTGCCAGCGGCCAAGACCCGGACAGTAATAGCAATCAGCCCCAGCATTTT.